The clone carrying this T cell receptor beta chain was seen more than once but under ten times. Its antigen remains unknown. Germline assignment: CDR1 SGHTA and CDR2 FQGNSA. The CDR3 totals 15 residues. The junction had 7 bases not matched to a gene; V was cut back by 7 bases and J by 3 bases. The data stem from a study of cytomegalovirus exposure and HLA in healthy donors. Study-wide findings and caveats: In a later analysis, donors in an Asian-associated ancestry cluster reportedly had fewer N-insertions in productive TCRs than the cohort mean. Analyses of presence and absence presupposed an approximately uniform sequencing depth across donors.

The PCR used 60 Vbeta and 13 Jbeta primers. Generated by immunoSEQ multiplex PCR, the TCRdb table keeps only in-frame clones and is missing some. Found here are about 120,000 clones, around 60% of them singletons; the top ten hold 10%. Healthy people donating bone marrow made up the donors. The TCR originated in a man in his forties or fifties in good health and CMV-seropositive. The sequenced material came from PBMCs. The chain carries TRBV7-2 and TRBJ2-7, with 12 bases matching TRBD2. CDR3 in DNA: TGTGCCAGCACGAGGACTAGCGGGGATCTCTACGAGCAGTACTTC. Encoded protein: CASTRTSGDLYEQYF.